This T cell receptor (beta chain) was captured in a study of T cell changes during pregnancy in multiple sclerosis. V was trimmed by 1 base and J by 1 base, leaving 17 bases between them. There are 18 residues in the CDR3. In germline, CDR1 is LNHDA, CDR2 SQIVND (reference sequence). Repertoires were generated with immunoSEQ multiplex PCR, while TCRdb's copy carries only in-frame clones and drops some. The profile shows about 80,000 clones, about 92% of them singletons. The chain recombines TRBV19 with TRBJ1-3; the D is unclear. The clonotype comes from a female donor with multiple sclerosis, enrolled in a pregnancy study. The sequencing here drew on CD4+ T cells from peripheral blood mononuclear cells, taken before pregnancy. The CDR3 sequence: CASSIARNLTVSGNTIYF. DNA of the CDR3: TGTGCCAGTAGTATAGCCAGGAACCTTACAGTTTCTGGAAACACCATATATTTT.